One sample yielded the 13 T cell receptor beta chains listed below, sequenced in a study of molecular identifiers for immune sequencing clone quantification. One entry per CDR3 protein results from TCRdb running MiXCR on the PCR reads. This sample has some 580,000 distinct CDR3 sequences, with 25% found just once. The sequencing input was naive CD8+ T cells from blood, with Jurkat cell RNA spiked in. Described subset: FACS-sorted CD8+CD4-CCR7+CD45RA+ naive T cells. Source of these receptors: a human donor in good health. Some libraries in this study had Jurkat cell RNA spiked in.

This clonotype was observed a few times. A read error may be the cause here, since a much bigger clone is one base away. The rearrangement joins TRBV7-8 to TRBJ2-5, with TRBD1 matching over 7 bases. The length of the CDR3 is 14 residues. Per the germline V gene, CDR1 is SGHVS and CDR2 is FQNEAQ. The DNA for the CDR3 is TGTGCCAACAGCTGGACAGGCCCTCAAGAGACCCAGTACTTC. This translates into CANSWTGPQETQYF. Together with reference TRBV7-8 and TRBJ2-5, the CDR3 gives the full variable domain: GAGVSQSPRYKVAKRGQDVALRCDPISGHVSLFWYQQALGQGPEFLTYFQNEAQLDKSGLPSDRFFAERPEGSVSTLKIQRTQQEDSAVYLCANSWTGPQETQYFGPGTRLLVL.

The rearrangement joins TRBV2 to TRBJ2-5; D is perhaps TRBD2 (5 bases). CDR3 size: 12 residues. Germline CDR1 SNHLY, CDR2 FYNNEI. V lost 3 bases and J 5 bases, leaving 7 bases between the germline ends. DNA for the CDR3: TGTGCCAGCAGTGAGGAGGAGGAGACCCAGTACTTC. Protein: CASSEEEETQYF.

The chain recombines TRBV30 with TRBJ2-7; no clear D gene. V lost 0 bases and J 2 bases, leaving 8 bases between the germline ends. The CDR3 length is 13 residues. Germline assignment: CDR1 GTSNPN and CDR2 SVGIG (reference sequence). CDR3 sequence reads: CAWSVAEPYEQYF. The CDR3 nucleotides are TGTGCCTGGAGTGTCGCAGAACCCTACGAGCAGTACTTC.

This clonotype came up a few times. This chain joins TRBV19 and TRBJ2-3; possible D gene TRBD2, 6 bases. Germline CDR1 reads LNHDA; CDR2 reads SQIVND (reference sequence). The V end lost 7 bases, the J end lost 5 bases, and 22 bases lay between the germline ends. The CDR3 loop spans 16 amino acids. The CDR3 region has the DNA TGTGCCAGTATGATGGGTAGCGGCTCGCTTAGAGATACGCAGTATTTT. It encodes CASMMGSGSLRDTQYF.

Concerning this clonotype itself: A much larger clone differs from this one at a single base, so this may be a read error. The V gene is TRBV5-3, the J gene TRBJ1-1, with 9 bases matching TRBD1. TRBV5-3 is an ORF for which the function is uncertain. The CDR3 loop spans 14 amino acids. CDR3 DNA sequence: TGTACCAGCAGCTTACAGGGGGCGCCCACTGAAGCTTTCTTT. It yields the protein CTSSLQGAPTEAFF.

This clonotype was observed a handful of times. The chain recombines TRBV19 with TRBJ2-2; D is possibly TRBD1 or TRBD2 (5 bases each). Germline CDR1 and CDR2: LNHDA and SQIVND (reference sequence). The CDR3 has 17 residues. Trimming pared 6 bases from V and 2 bases from J, leaving 19 bases between. The CDR3 loop reads CASSYEAGRLNTGELFF. CDR3 DNA sequence: TGTGCCAGTAGCTATGAAGCAGGGAGATTAAACACCGGGGAGCTGTTTTTT.

This chain links TRBV12-3 or TRBV12-4 with TRBJ2-2, with D unclear. The CDR3 sequence is 13 residues long. Trimming pared 5 bases from V and 0 bases from J, leaving 4 bases between. The CDR3 loop is CASSETNTGELFF. CDR3 coding DNA: TGTGCCAGCAGTGAAACGAACACCGGGGAGCTGTTTTTT.

This clonotype was seen only a few times. The chain couples TRBV19 to TRBJ2-7, with 8 bases lining up with TRBD1. The CDR3 is 16 residues long. Trimming removed 2 bases from V and 5 bases from J; junction bases left unmatched: 11. Germline values: CDR1 LNHDA, CDR2 SQIVND (reference sequence). In nucleotides, the CDR3 is TGTGCCAGTAGTATATTAGGGTCAGGGGGCTTCCACGAGCAGTACTTC. Translated, it gives CASSILGSGGFHEQYF.

Remarks on this clonotype: This may stem from a read error, because a much larger clone lies one nucleotide away. This chain joins TRBV25-1 and TRBJ2-5; D is ambiguous. CDR3 length: 12 amino acids. CDR1 and CDR2 from the germline V gene are MGHDK and SYGVNS. The CDR3, as DNA: TGTGCCAGCGGCTACCTCCAAGAGCCCCAGTACTTC. The encoded protein is CASGYLQEPQYF.

The chain recombines TRBV14 with TRBJ2-5, with 8 positions matching TRBD2. The germline V gene has CDR1 SGHDN and CDR2 FVKESK. The CDR3 is 21 amino acids. Germline trimming cut 0 bases from V and 0 bases from J; bases unmatched to any gene: 18. The CDR3 sequence: CASSQDLPSGSLGANQETQYF. The CDR3 coding sequence is TGTGCCAGCAGCCAAGATCTGCCCAGCGGGAGTTTAGGGGCGAACCAAGAGACCCAGTACTTC.

Only one count was recorded for this clonotype. A read error may account for a junction end that differs from germline. The chain is built from TRBV7-9 and TRBJ2-7; D may be TRBD1 (6 bases). There are 12 residues in the CDR3. Germline assignment: CDR1 SEHNR and CDR2 FQNEAQ (reference sequence). This CDR3 reads CTSSLGGYEQYF. The CDR3 coding sequence is TGTACCAGCAGCTTAGGGGGATACGAGCAGTACTTC.

This clonotype was observed a few times. The chain combines TRBV20-1 with TRBJ2-1; TRBD2 agrees at 7 bases. Germline CDR1 is DFQATT and CDR2 is SNEGSKA (reference sequence). The ends lost 4 bases at V and 2 bases at J; junction bases unmatched: 8. The CDR3 extends over 15 amino acids. DNA of the CDR3: TGCAGTGCTAATATTCGCGGGGGACCCTACAATGAGCAGTTCTTC. Protein sequence: CSANIRGGPYNEQFF.

The chain links TRBV3-1 to TRBJ1-1; 7 positions match TRBD1. The CDR3 covers 15 residues. Trimming took 3 bases from V and 2 from J; bases not matched to a gene: 6. Germline CDR1 and CDR2: LGHDT and YNNKEL (reference sequence). DNA of the CDR3: TGTGCCAGCAGCCACATCGACAGGGTCAACACTGAAGCTTTCTTT. Translation gives CASSHIDRVNTEAFF.